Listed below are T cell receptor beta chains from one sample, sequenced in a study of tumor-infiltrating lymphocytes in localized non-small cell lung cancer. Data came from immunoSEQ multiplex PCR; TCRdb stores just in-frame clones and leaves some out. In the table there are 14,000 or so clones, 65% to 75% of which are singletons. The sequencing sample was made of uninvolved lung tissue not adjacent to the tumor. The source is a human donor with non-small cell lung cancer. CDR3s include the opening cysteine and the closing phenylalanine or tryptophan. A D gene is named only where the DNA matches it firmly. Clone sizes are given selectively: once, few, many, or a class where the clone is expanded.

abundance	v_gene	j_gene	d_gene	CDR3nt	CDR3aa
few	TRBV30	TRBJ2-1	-	TGTGCCTGGCGGGAGTTGGGTGAGCAGTTCTTC	CAWRELGEQFF
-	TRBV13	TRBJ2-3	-	TGTGCCAGCAGCCCCGAGACCGTGTTCTCCTTCACAGATACGCAGTATTTT	CASSPETVFSFTDTQYF
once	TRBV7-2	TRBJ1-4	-	TGTGCCAGCAGCTCCGCTACCCGGGCCCCGGAAAAACTGTTTTTT	CASSSATRAPEKLFF
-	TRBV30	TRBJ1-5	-	TGTGCCTGGAGTGAAACGGGGGGAGACAATCAGCCCCAGCATTTT	CAWSETGGDNQPQHF
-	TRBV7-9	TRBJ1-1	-	TGTGCCAGCAGCCTGATAGTGGGGGCTGAAGCTTTCTTT	CASSLIVGAEAFF
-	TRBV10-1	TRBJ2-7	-	TGCGCCAGCAGTGTGGACTTAAACTACGAGCAGTACTTC	CASSVDLNYEQYF
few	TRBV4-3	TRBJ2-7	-	TGCGCCAGCAGCCAAGACGCCAGGGGCTACGAGCAGTACTTC	CASSQDARGYEQYF
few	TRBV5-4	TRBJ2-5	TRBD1	TGTGCCAGCAGCTGGGACAGGGGGCGGTCGGGGGAGACCCAGTACTTC	CASSWDRGRSGETQYF
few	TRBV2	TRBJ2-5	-	TGTGCCAGCAGGTCAGCGTACCAAGAGACCCAGTACTTC	CASRSAYQETQYF
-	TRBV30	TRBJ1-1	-	TGTGCCTGGAAGAGGGGACCGATGAACACTGAAGCTTTCTTT	CAWKRGPMNTEAFF
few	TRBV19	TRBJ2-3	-	TGTGCCAGTAGTAGGGTCTTCACAGATACGCAGTATTTT	CASSRVFTDTQYF
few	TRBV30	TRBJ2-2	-	TGTGCCTGGAGGCCCCGTCCGGGCGGGGAGCTGTTTTTT	CAWRPRPGGELFF
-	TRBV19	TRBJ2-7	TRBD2	TGTGCCAGTAGTGCCGAGCGGGGGGGTTACGAGCAGTACTTC	CASSAERGGYEQYF
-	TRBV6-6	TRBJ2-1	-	TGTGCCGGTGGGGGCGGATTCCAGTTCTTC	CAGGGGFQFF
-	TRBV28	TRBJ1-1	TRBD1	TGTGCCAGCAGTTTATGGTCAGGGGGGGAGAACACTGAAGCTTTCTTT	CASSLWSGGENTEAFF
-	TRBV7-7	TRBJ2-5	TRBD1	TGTGCCAGCAGCCGAGGGGGCTCCCAAGAGACCCAGTACTTC	CASSRGGSQETQYF
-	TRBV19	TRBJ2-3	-	TGTGCCAGTAGTACCACCTACGGAGATACGCAGTATTTT	CASSTTYGDTQYF
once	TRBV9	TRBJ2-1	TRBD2	TGTGCCAGCAGTAGTAGCGGGAGTTTATACAATGAGCAGTTCTTC	CASSSSGSLYNEQFF
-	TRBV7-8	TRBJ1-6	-	TGTGCCAGCAGCTTACAGGGAGACTCCTATAATTCACCCCTCCACTTT	CASSLQGDSYNSPLHF
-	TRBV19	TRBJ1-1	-	TGTGCCAGTAGCCCGATCCAAAGACAGCCGAACACTGAAGCTTTCTTT	CASSPIQRQPNTEAFF
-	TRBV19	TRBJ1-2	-	TGTGCCAGTAGTCCCTCCGGAACACAAGCTAACTATGGCTACACCTTC	CASSPSGTQANYGYTF
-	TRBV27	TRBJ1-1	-	TGTGCCAGCAGAGGGGGCACTGAAGCTTTCTTT	CASRGGTEAFF
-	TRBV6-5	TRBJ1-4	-	TGTGCCAGCAGTTACGCGTCAGAATTAAATGAAAAACTGTTTTTT	CASSYASELNEKLFF
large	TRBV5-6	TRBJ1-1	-	TGTGCCAGCAGCTTGGAGTGGATTACCACTGAAGCTTTCTTT	CASSLEWITTEAFF
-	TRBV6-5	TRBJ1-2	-	TGTGCCAGCAGCTCTGACAGTTCCCGCTACACCTTC	CASSSDSSRYTF
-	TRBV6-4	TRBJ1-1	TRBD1	TGTGCCAGCAACCTCCTACAGGGGGGCACTGAAGCTTTCTTT	CASNLLQGGTEAFF
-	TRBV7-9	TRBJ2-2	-	TGTGCCAGCAGCTTAACCAGTCCCCGGGGAGACACCGGGGAGCTGTTTTTT	CASSLTSPRGDTGELFF
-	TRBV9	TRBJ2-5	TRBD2	TGTGCCAGCAGCCCCCTAGCGGGCGTAGTCGAGACCCAGTACTTC	CASSPLAGVVETQYF
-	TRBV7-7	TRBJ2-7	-	TGTGCTAGCAGCTTAGAACAGGGATCCGCTTACGAGCAGTACTTC	CASSLEQGSAYEQYF
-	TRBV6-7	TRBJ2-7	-	TGTGCCAGCGAATCACAGAGAACCTACGAGCAGTACTTC	CASESQRTYEQYF
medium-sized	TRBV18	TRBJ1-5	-	TGTGCCAGCTCACCCCAGGGAGGGCAGCCCCAGCATTTT	CASSPQGGQPQHF
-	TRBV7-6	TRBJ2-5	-	TGTGCCAGCAGCTTCCGTGGCGGGTATGAGACCCAGTACTTC	CASSFRGGYETQYF
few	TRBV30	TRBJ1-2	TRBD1	TGTGCCTGGAGCTTGACAGGGGGCATCTATGGCTACACCTTC	CAWSLTGGIYGYTF
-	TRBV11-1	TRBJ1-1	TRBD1	TGTGCCAGCATCGGGGCAGGGGGCCGAAAAACTGAAGCTTTCTTT	CASIGAGGRKTEAFF
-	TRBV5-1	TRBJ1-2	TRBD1	TGCGCCAGCAGCCTTGAAGGACAGGTCGCTTCTCGTCGGGACACCTTC	CASSLEGQVASRRDTF
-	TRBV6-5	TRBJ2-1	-	TGTGCCAGCAGTTACTGGGATGAGCAGTTCTTC	CASSYWDEQFF
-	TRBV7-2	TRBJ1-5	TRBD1	TGTGCCAGTATCGGAGGGGGCGCGGAGGGCAATCAGCCCCAGCATTTT	CASIGGGAEGNQPQHF
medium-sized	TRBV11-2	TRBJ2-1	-	TGTGCCAGCAGCTTAGCCCAAGGCGAGCAGTTCTTC	CASSLAQGEQFF
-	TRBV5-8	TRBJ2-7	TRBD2	TGTGCCAGCAGCTCCGGGACTAGCGGGAGGGCCTGGGAGCAGTACTTC	CASSSGTSGRAWEQYF
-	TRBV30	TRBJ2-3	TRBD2	TGTGCCTGGAGTGCGTTACCCGCGGGAGGGTACACAGATACGCAGTATTTT	CAWSALPAGGYTDTQYF
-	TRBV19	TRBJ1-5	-	TGTGCCAGTAGTTCTCGGGCCGATAGCAATCAGCCCCAGCATTTT	CASSSRADSNQPQHF
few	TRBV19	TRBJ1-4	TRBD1	TGTGCCAGTAGTATCATACAGGGGAGTGAAAAACTGTTTTTT	CASSIIQGSEKLFF
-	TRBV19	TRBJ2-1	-	TGTGCCAGTAGTCTCCGGGTCGGCTCCTACAATGAGCAGTTCTTC	CASSLRVGSYNEQFF
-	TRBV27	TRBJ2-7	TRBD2	TGTGCCAGCAGTCCCACTAGCGGGAGTTACCACGAGCAGTACTTC	CASSPTSGSYHEQYF
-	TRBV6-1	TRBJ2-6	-	TGTGCCAGCAGTGAATCCGGGGGTGGGGCCAACGTCCTGACTTTC	CASSESGGGANVLTF
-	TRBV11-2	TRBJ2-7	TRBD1	TGTGCCAGCAGCTTAGGACAGGGAAACGAGCAGTACTTC	CASSLGQGNEQYF
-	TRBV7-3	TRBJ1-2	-	TGTGCCAGCAGCTTCAGGGGCGCAGTTGGCTACACCTTC	CASSFRGAVGYTF